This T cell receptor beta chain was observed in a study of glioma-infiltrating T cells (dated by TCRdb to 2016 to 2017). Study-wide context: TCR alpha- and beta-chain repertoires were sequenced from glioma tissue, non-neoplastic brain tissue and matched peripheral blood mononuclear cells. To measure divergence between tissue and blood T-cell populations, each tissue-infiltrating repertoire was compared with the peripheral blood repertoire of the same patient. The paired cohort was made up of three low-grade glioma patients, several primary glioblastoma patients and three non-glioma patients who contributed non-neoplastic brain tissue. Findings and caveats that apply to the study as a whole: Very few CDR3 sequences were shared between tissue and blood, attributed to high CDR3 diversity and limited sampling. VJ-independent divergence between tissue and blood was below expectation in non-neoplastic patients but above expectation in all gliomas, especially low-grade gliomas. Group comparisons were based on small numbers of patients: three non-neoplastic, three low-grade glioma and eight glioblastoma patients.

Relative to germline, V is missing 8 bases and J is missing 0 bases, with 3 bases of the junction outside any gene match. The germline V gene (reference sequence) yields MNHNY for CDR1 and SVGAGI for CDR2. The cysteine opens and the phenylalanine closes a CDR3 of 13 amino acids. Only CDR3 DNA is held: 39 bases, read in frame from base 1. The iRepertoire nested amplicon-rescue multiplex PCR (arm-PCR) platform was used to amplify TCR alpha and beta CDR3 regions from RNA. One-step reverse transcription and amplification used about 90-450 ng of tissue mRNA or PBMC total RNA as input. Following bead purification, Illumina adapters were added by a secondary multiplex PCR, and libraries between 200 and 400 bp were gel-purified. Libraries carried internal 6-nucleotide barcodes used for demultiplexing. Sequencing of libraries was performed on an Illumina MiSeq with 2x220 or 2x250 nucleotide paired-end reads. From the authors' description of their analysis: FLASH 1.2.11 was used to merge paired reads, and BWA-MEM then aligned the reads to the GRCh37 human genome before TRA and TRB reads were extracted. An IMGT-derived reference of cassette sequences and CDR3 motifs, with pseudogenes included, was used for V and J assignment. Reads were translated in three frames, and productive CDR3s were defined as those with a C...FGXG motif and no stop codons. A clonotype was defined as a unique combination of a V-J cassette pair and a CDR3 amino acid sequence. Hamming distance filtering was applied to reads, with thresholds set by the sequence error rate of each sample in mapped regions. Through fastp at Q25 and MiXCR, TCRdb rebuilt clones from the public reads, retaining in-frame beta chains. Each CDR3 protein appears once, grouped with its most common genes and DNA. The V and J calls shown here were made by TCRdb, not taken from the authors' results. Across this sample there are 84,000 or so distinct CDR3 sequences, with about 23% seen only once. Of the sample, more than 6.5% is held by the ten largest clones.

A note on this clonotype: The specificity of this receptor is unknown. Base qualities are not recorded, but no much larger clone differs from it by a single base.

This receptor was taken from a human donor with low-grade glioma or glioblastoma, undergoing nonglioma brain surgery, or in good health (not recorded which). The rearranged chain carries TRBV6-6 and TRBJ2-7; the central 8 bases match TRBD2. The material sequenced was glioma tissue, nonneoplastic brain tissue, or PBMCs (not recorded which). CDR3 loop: CASGRGVSYEQYF. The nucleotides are TGTGCCAGCGGGCGGGGGGTCTCCTACGAGCAGTACTTC.